Described below is a single T cell receptor (beta chain) sequence and its context. What it binds is unknown. A mixed TRB-A/B primer pool amplified rearranged TRB by multiplex touch-down PCR. Each CDR3 protein is one row after TCRdb ran MiXCR on the multiplex PCR reads. The sample lists 5,000 to 5,500 distinct CDR3 sequences; 35% to 55% were seen once. TCR beta rearrangements were amplified from peripheral blood genomic DNA. This sample is part of a study of T cell repertoires in aging, cancer and after chemotherapy. General study points: Hematological cancer patients had lymphoid organ infiltration that may impair thymic emigration or T cell expansion.

Specimen: blood. The clonotype originates from a human donor with a blood cancer.

The CDR3 DNA is TGTGCCAGCAGAAGAGGGACCAGCACAGATACGCAGTATTTT. Translation gives CASRRGTSTDTQYF. The chain uses TRBV6-5 and TRBJ2-3; D is tentatively TRBD1 or TRBD2 (5 bases each). Germline V gene data show CDR1 as MNHEY and CDR2 as SVGAGI. The CDR3 spans 14 residues. Trimming stripped 6 bases from V and 0 bases from J, with 10 bases between.